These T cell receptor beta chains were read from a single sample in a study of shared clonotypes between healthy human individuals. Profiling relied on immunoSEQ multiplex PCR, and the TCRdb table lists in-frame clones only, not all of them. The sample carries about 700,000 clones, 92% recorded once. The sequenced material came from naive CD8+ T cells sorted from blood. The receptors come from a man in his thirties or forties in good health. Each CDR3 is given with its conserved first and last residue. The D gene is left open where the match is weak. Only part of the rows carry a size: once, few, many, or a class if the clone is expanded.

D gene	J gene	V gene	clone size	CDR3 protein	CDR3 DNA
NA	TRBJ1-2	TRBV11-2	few	CASSFGGDSYGYTF	TGTGCCAGCAGCTTCGGAGGGGATAGCTATGGCTACACCTTC
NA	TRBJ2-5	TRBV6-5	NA	CASSLQEGVKETQYF	TGTGCCAGCAGCTTACAGGAGGGAGTTAAAGAGACCCAGTACTTC
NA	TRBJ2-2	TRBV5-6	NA	CASSSGTGELFF	TGTGCCAGCAGCTCGGGGACCGGGGAGCTGTTTTTT
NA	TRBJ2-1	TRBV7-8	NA	CASSLMGVPPYNEQFF	TGTGCCAGCAGCTTAATGGGGGTCCCGCCCTACAATGAGCAGTTCTTC
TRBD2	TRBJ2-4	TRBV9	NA	CASSVGTSAPEIEGNAKNIQYF	TGTGCCAGCAGCGTAGGGACTAGCGCGCCGGAGATTGAGGGTAATGCCAAAAACATTCAGTACTTC
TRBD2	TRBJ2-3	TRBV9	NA	CASSKSGAGTDTQYF	TGTGCCAGCAGCAAAAGCGGGGCCGGGACAGATACGCAGTATTTT
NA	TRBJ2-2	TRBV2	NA	CASSDPDSGELFF	TGTGCCAGCAGTGATCCGGATTCCGGGGAGCTGTTTTTT
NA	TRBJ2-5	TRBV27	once	CASRPPGVQETQYF	TGTGCCAGCAGACCGCCGGGCGTCCAAGAGACCCAGTACTTC
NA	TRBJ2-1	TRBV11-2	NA	CASSHRDSFNEQFF	TGTGCCAGCAGCCACCGGGACTCCTTCAATGAGCAGTTCTTC
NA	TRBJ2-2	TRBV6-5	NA	CASSYIPGELFF	TGTGCCAGCAGTTACATCCCCGGGGAGCTGTTTTTT
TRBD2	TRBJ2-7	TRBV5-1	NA	CASSLEASGMSHEQYF	TGCGCCAGCAGCTTGGAGGCTAGCGGGATGTCCCACGAGCAGTACTTC
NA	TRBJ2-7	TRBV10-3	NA	CAISHGQRAPYEQYF	TGTGCCATCAGTCATGGACAGAGGGCTCCCTACGAGCAGTACTTC
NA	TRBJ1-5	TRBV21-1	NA	CASSKDFRGPAEPQHF	TGTGCCAGCAGCAAAGATTTCAGGGGGCCGGCGGAGCCCCAGCATTTT
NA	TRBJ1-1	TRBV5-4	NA	CASSLLDSNTEAFF	TGTGCCAGCAGCCTGCTGGACAGCAACACTGAAGCTTTCTTT
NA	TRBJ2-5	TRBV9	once	CASSPVGGEETQYF	TGTGCCAGCAGCCCAGTTGGTGGGGAAGAGACCCAGTACTTC
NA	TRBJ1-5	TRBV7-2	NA	CASSLVGAGSPQHF	TGTGCCAGCAGCTTAGTAGGGGCAGGGTCGCCCCAGCATTTT
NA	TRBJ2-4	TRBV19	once	CASSMVDYDNIQYF	TGTGCCAGTAGTATGGTCGACTACGACAACATTCAGTACTTC